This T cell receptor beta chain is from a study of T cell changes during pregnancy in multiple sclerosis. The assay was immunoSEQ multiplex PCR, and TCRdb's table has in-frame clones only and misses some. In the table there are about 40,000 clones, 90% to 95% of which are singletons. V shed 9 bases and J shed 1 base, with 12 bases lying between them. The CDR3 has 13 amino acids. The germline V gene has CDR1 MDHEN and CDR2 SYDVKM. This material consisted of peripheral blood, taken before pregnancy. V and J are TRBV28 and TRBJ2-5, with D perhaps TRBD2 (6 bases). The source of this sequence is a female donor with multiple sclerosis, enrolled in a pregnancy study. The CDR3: CASCTGAQETQYF. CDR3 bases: TGTGCCAGTTGTACGGGAGCCCAAGAGACCCAGTACTTC.